What follows is one T cell receptor (beta chain) and its context. Its antigen remains undetermined. Nothing much larger sits one base from this clone, and base qualities are not available. Trimming accounts for 0 bases at V and 4 bases at J, while the number of junction bases matched to no gene is 10. According to the germline V gene, CDR1 reads LGHNA and CDR2 reads YNFKEQ. The CDR3 has 19 amino acids, counting the end cysteine and phenylalanine. Just the 57-base CDR3 DNA is kept, in frame starting at base 1. Receptor libraries were prepared by the immunoSEQ multiplex PCR assay. The table comes from immuneACCESS by way of TCRdb, which keeps in-frame sequences with V and J called. Part of the clones is missing from these tables; in studies checked, under half for an unresolved V gene and the rest for unknown reasons. In all, the sample holds roughly 32,000 clones, and around 75% of those were seen once. The top ten clones comprise approximately 14% of the sample.

The study tested focal radiation therapy combined with CTLA-4 blockade (ipilimumab) in patients with chemo-refractory metastatic non-small-cell lung cancer. The data originate from a study of radiotherapy plus CTLA-4 blockade in lung cancer listed by TCRdb under 2018. About the full investigation: Among enrolled patients, about 17% had an objective response and roughly 30% reached disease control.

Study-wide findings and limitations: After treatment with radiotherapy and ipilimumab, TCR clones that originated in tumors expanded in peripheral blood. The strongest predictors of response were reported to be early dynamic shifts in blood T cell clones along with a rise in serum interferon-beta following radiation.

Recombination joined TRBV4-2 with TRBJ2-1, and 12 bases in between align with TRBD2. The source material was peripheral blood, sampled from a patient treated with radiotherapy plus ipilimumab. The TCR was taken from a human donor with non-small cell lung cancer that progressed on radiotherapy plus ipilimumab. The DNA is TGTGCCAGCAGCCAAGAACTAGCGGGGGGCGGATCTCTTTACAATGAGCAGTTCTTC. This codes for CASSQELAGGGSLYNEQFF.